Sequencing of this TCR beta chain was carried out in a study of blood T cell repertoires in COVID-19. About the study: Samples taken during acute and convalescent COVID-19 were collected in the United States, Italy and Spain. In each case, the material was cDNA or gDNA derived from T cells, B-cell-depleted T cells, or PBMCs.

Authors' analysis steps: Nucleated cell number was recorded as an estimate derived from reference gene primer amplification. Produced via immunoSEQ multiplex PCR; TCRdb's table is partial and in-frame only. D and trimming come from the DNA, and the V and J calls and clone size come from that table. The sample holds roughly 160,000 clones; more than 85% are singletons and the top ten take 0.5% to 0.6%. The ends were cut back, 0 bases at V and 4 bases at J, with 12 bases in the middle. Germline CDR1 reads SGHRS; CDR2 reads YFSETQ. The CDR3 has 15 amino acids. This TCR was recovered from a man aged 45-60 years with acute or convalescent COVID-19. This chain joins TRBV5-1 and TRBJ2-3; D might be TRBD2 (7 bases). The sample was peripheral blood. The CDR3 DNA reads TGCGCCAGCAGCTTGGCAACAGGGAGGGCAGATACGCAGTATTTT. It yields the protein CASSLATGRADTQYF.